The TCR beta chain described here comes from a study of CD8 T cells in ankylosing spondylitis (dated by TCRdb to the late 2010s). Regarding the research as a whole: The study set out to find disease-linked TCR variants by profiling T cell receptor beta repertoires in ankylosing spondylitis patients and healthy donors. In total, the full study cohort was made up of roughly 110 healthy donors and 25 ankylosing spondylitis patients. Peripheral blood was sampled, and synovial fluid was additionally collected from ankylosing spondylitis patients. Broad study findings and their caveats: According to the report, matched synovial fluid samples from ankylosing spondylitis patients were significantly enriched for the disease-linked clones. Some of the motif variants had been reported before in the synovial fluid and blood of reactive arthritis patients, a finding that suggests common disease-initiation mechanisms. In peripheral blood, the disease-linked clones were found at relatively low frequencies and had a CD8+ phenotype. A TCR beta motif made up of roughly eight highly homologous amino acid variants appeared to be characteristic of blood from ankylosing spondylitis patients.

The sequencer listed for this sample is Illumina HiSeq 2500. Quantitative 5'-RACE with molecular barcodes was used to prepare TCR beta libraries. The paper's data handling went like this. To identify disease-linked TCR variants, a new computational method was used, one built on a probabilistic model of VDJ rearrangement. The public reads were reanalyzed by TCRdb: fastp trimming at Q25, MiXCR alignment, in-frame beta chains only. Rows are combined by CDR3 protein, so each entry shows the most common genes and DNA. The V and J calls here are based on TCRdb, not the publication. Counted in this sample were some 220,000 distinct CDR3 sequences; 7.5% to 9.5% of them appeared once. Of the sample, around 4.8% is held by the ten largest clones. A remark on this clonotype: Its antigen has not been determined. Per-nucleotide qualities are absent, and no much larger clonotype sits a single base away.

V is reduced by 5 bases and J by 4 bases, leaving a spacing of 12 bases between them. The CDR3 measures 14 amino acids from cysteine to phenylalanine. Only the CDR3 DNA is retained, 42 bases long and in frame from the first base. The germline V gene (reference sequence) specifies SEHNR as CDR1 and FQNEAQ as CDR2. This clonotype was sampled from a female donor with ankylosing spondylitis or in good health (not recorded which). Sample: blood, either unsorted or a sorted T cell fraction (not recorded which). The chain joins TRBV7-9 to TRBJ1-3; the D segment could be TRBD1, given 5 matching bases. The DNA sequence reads TGTGCCAGCAGCCCACGGGGGACCGGAAACACCATATATTTT. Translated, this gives CASSPRGTGNTIYF.